These 17 T cell receptor beta chains came from one sample sequenced in a study of OX40 agonist ivuxolimab in advanced cancers. Data came from immunoSEQ multiplex PCR; TCRdb stores just in-frame clones and leaves some out. The data hold over 45,000 clones, with nearly 85% observed a single time. This material consisted of CD4+ or CD8+ T cells sorted from blood, taken in a trial of the OX40 agonist ivuxolimab. The receptor set was obtained from an adult with an advanced solid tumor such as melanoma, head and neck, liver or kidney cancer.

V and J are TRBV6-1 and TRBJ2-1; no firm D call. The V end lost 0 bases, the J end lost 8 bases, and 2 bases lay between the germline ends. Germline-derived CDR1 and CDR2 are MNHNS and SASEGT. The CDR3 totals 11 residues. The CDR3 nucleotides read TGTGCCAGCAGTGAAGCGGATGAGCAGTTCTTC. Amino acids: CASSEADEQFF.

V usage is TRBV5-5 and J usage is TRBJ1-4; tentatively, D is TRBD1 (6 bases). Germline V lookup: CDR1 SGHKS, CDR2 YYEKEE (reference sequence). V was pared by 1 base and J by 11 bases, with 15 bases between. This CDR3 comprises 14 residues. DNA of the CDR3: TGTGCCAGCAGCTTGAACGGGGGGGCCCCCAAACTGTTTTTT. This gives the protein CASSLNGGAPKLFF.

The gene calls are TRBV9 and TRBJ2-7, with 7 nucleotides matching TRBD2. From germline, CDR1 is SGDLS and CDR2 YYNGEE. The J segment lost 5 bases and the V segment lost 0 bases, leaving 11 bases of the junction unmatched. The CDR3 runs to 16 residues. CDR3 residues: CASSVAGGSGANEQYF. The CDR3 DNA reads as TGTGCCAGCAGCGTAGCCGGGGGGAGTGGGGCCAACGAGCAGTACTTC.

The CDR3 bases are TGTGCCTGGAGTCTTTCAGCGGGGGGCATCCAAGAGACCCAGTACTTC. It encodes CAWSLSAGGIQETQYF. The chain recombines TRBV30 with TRBJ2-5; TRBD2 matches 9 bases. Unmatched junction bases numbered 8, after V lost 2 bases and J lost 1 base. This CDR3 comprises 16 residues. The germline gives CDR1 GTSNPN, CDR2 SVGIG (reference sequence).

In its sample, this clone is medium-sized. The chain employs TRBV7-2 and TRBJ1-1; D is possibly TRBD1 (5 bases). The CDR3 spans 12 residues. The V gene's germline CDR1 is SGHTA and CDR2 FQGNSA. V was trimmed by 5 bases and J by 11 bases, leaving 15 bases between them. In nucleotides, the CDR3 is TGTGCCAGCAGCCCGGGGGTGTCTCGGGCTTTCTTT. Amino acids: CASSPGVSRAFF.

The chain links TRBV12-5 to TRBJ1-2, with D unclear. V lost 5 bases to trimming and J lost 4 bases, with 11 bases between them. The CDR3 is made up of 13 amino acids. CDR1 is LGHNT and CDR2 is FRNRAP in the germline V gene. The CDR3 DNA reads TGTGCTAGTGGTATAGGAGTGGCCTATGGCTACACCTTC. Residues: CASGIGVAYGYTF.

The genes are TRBV5-6 and TRBJ2-1, with D possibly matching TRBD1 (6 bases). Germline-derived CDR1 and CDR2 are SGHDT and YYEEEE. The CDR3 extends over 15 amino acids. Trimming removed 5 bases from V and 1 base from J, with 13 bases in between. The chain's CDR3 is CASSSQGWSYNEQFF. CDR3 nucleotide sequence: TGTGCCAGCAGTTCGCAGGGGTGGTCCTACAATGAGCAGTTCTTC.

J is TRBJ1-1 and V is TRBV18; the match to TRBD1 covers 9 bases. The CDR3 spans 15 residues. Germline assignment: CDR1 KGHSH and CDR2 LQKENI. Trimming removed 3 bases from V and 0 bases from J; junction bases left unmatched: 2. CDR3 region: CASSPGTGMNTEAFF. For the CDR3, the DNA is TGTGCCAGCTCACCCGGGACAGGGATGAACACTGAAGCTTTCTTT.

The chain carries TRBV12-5 and TRBJ1-5; 9 bases line up with TRBD1. The V segment lost 5 bases and the J segment 4 bases; nucleotides outside the gene matches: 6. Germline assignment: CDR1 LGHNT and CDR2 FRNRAP. The CDR3 length is 15 residues. In DNA, the CDR3 is TGTGCTAGTGGTCCGGGACAGGGTCTGAATCAGCCCCAGCATTTT. Protein product: CASGPGQGLNQPQHF.

V is TRBV6-1 and J is TRBJ2-4; D is unclear. This CDR3 has 16 amino acids. The germline CDR1 and CDR2 sequences are MNHNS and SASEGT. V lost 0 bases and J lost 0, with 9 bases in between. The CDR3 DNA is TGTGCCAGCAGTGAAGCGCCCGGTCAAGCCAAAAACATTCAGTACTTC. Translation: CASSEAPGQAKNIQYF.

This clone was picked up a small number of times. This chain links TRBV15 with TRBJ2-5; TRBD2 matches at 9 bases. This CDR3 has 15 amino acids. J gave up 2 bases and V 3 bases, and 4 bases lay outside the gene matches. CDR1 LNHNV and CDR2 YYDKDF come from the germline V gene (reference sequence). CDR3 DNA: TGTGCCACCAGCAGTTGGACTAGCGAGCAAGAGACCCAGTACTTC. This encodes CATSSWTSEQETQYF.

This chain uses TRBV5-1 with TRBJ2-5; tentative D call: TRBD2 (6 bases). V lost 4 bases and J lost 5, with 21 bases in between. The CDR3 spans 16 residues. Germline V lookup: CDR1 SGHRS, CDR2 YFSETQ. The CDR3 region is CASSPYGAGYGETQYF. In DNA form, the CDR3 reads TGCGCCAGCAGCCCCTACGGGGCGGGGTATGGGGAGACCCAGTACTTC. Based on the CDR3 plus reference TRBV5-1 and TRBJ2-5, the full variable domain is KAGVTQTPRYLIKTRGQQVTLSCSPISGHRSVSWYQQTPGQGLQFLFEYFSETQRNKGNFPGRFSGRQFSNSRSEMNVSTLELGDSALYLCASSPYGAGYGETQYFGPGTRLLVL.

This clone was detected a few times. J is TRBJ1-2 and V is TRBV18; perhaps TRBD1 as D (5 bases). CDR1 and CDR2 (germline): KGHSH, LQKENI. V was pared by 2 bases and J by 1 base, with 8 bases between. The length of the CDR3 is 14 residues. CDR3 in amino acids: CASSPLDNNYGYTF. CDR3 sequence (DNA): TGTGCCAGCTCACCATTGGACAATAACTATGGCTACACCTTC.

The sample holds a few counts of this clone. V usage is TRBV6-5 and J usage is TRBJ1-4; maybe TRBD1 (5 bases). V dropped 0 bases and J dropped 8 bases, with 16 bases sitting between them. Germline V gene data show CDR1 as MNHEY and CDR2 as SVGAGI. CDR3 length: 16 amino acids. The CDR3 bases are TGTGCCAGCAGTTACTCCTCGGGGGGGTTCACGGAAAAACTGTTTTTT. It encodes CASSYSSGGFTEKLFF.

The chain joins TRBV5-1 to TRBJ2-2; TRBD1 or TRBD2 may be the D gene (6 bases each). CDR3 length equals 13 residues. Trimming removed 2 bases from V and 5 bases from J, with 7 bases in between. Germline CDR1 is SGHRS and CDR2 is YFSETQ. CDR3 in amino acids: CASSLGGTGELFF. Written as DNA, the CDR3 is TGCGCCAGCAGCTTAGGGGGGACCGGGGAGCTGTTTTTT. Full variable domain (remainder filled in from reference TRBV5-1 and TRBJ2-2): KAGVTQTPRYLIKTRGQQVTLSCSPISGHRSVSWYQQTPGQGLQFLFEYFSETQRNKGNFPGRFSGRQFSNSRSEMNVSTLELGDSALYLCASSLGGTGELFFGEGSRLTVL.

V is TRBV18 and J is TRBJ2-6; possible D gene TRBD1, 6 bases. Germline CDR1 reads KGHSH; CDR2 reads LQKENI. Trimming shortened V by 3 bases and J by 1 base, and 13 bases separated the two germline ends. The CDR3 extends over 17 amino acids. In nucleotides, the CDR3 is TGTGCCAGCTCACCGGACAGTTTGGGATCTGGGGCCAACGTCCTGACTTTC. It translates to CASSPDSLGSGANVLTF. The full variable domain, rest sourced from reference TRBV18 and TRBJ2-6, is NAGVMQNPRHLVRRRGQEARLRCSPMKGHSHVYWYRQLPEEGLKFMVYLQKENIIDESGMPKERFSAEFPKEGPSILRIQQVVRGDSAAYFCASSPDSLGSGANVLTFGAGSRLTVL.

For this clone: The identical CDR3 is also encoded by other nucleotide sequences in the sample. The J gene is TRBJ2-3, the V gene TRBV5-1; the D gene could be TRBD1 or TRBD2 (5 bases each). Germline lookup yields CDR1 SGHRS and CDR2 YFSETQ. The V end lost 0 bases, the J end lost 6 bases, and 11 bases lay between the germline ends. CDR3 length: 14 amino acids. This CDR3 is CASSLVIGTDTQYF. The CDR3 region has the DNA TGCGCCAGCAGCTTGGTAATAGGGACGGATACGCAGTATTTT.